Listed here are 6 T cell receptor beta chains from one sample, sequenced in a study of blood T cell repertoires in COVID-19. Only in-frame clones appear in the TCRdb table, and some are missing; sequencing was by immunoSEQ multiplex PCR. The sample consists of about 240,000 clones, roughly 83% of them appearing once. Sequencing was carried out using peripheral blood. These receptors came from an elderly woman with acute or convalescent COVID-19.

V and J are TRBV2 and TRBJ1-5; the D is unclear. The CDR3 spans 14 residues. V was pared by 3 bases and J by 1 base, with 7 bases between. Germline CDR1 SNHLY, CDR2 FYNNEI. The chain's CDR3 is CASSEGPSNQPQHF. The CDR3 DNA sequence: TGTGCCAGCAGTGAGGGCCCCAGCAATCAGCCCCAGCATTTT.

V gene TRBV23-1 combines with J gene TRBJ1-1, with D tentatively TRBD1 (5 bases). TRBV23-1 is given ORF status, its function remaining uncertain. Trimming cost V 0 bases and J 1 base, with 12 bases left between them. The CDR3 extends over 16 amino acids. The CDR3 DNA follows: TGCGCCAGCAGTCAATCCGGTTTCGGGGGGAACACTGAAGCTTTCTTT. It codes for CASSQSGFGGNTEAFF.

The rearrangement links TRBV19 to TRBJ1-2, with 12 positions matching TRBD1. The V and J ends lost 6 bases and 9 bases, in that order; junction bases with no gene match: 8. Germline V gene sequence: CDR1 LNHDA, CDR2 SQIVND (reference sequence). CDR3 length: 14 residues. The CDR3 coding sequence is TGTGCCAGTAGAACGCCGGGACAGGGGGCTCGCTACACCTTC. Amino acids: CASRTPGQGARYTF. The entire variable domain, with the rest obtained from reference TRBV19 and TRBJ1-2, is as follows: DGGITQSPKYLFRKEGQNVTLSCEQNLNHDAMYWYRQDPGQGLRLIYYSQIVNDFQKGDIAEGYSVSREKKESFPLTVTSAQKNPTAFYLCASRTPGQGARYTFGSGTRLTVV.

The CDR3 loop is CASSTLGTGLNTEAFF. In nucleotides, the CDR3 is TGTGCCAGCAGCACATTGGGGACAGGGTTGAACACTGAAGCTTTCTTT. The V call is TRBV5-6, the J call TRBJ1-1, with 9 bases matching TRBD1. The CDR3 contains 16 residues. The V segment lost 4 bases and the J segment 0 bases; nucleotides outside the gene matches: 7. In germline, CDR1 is SGHDT, CDR2 YYEEEE. Full variable domain (remainder filled in from reference TRBV5-6 and TRBJ1-1): DAGVTQSPTHLIKTRGQQVTLRCSPKSGHDTVSWYQQALGQGPQFIFQYYEEEERQRGNFPDRFSGHQFPNYSSELNVNALLLGDSALYLCASSTLGTGLNTEAFFGQGTRLTVV.

This clone came up a few times. The chain carries TRBV5-4 and TRBJ2-7; D possibly corresponds to TRBD2 (6 bases). Germline CDR1 reads SGHNT; CDR2 reads YYREEE (reference sequence). CDR3 length equals 15 residues. Trimming took 0 bases from V and 1 from J, leaving 11 bases between them. The DNA of the CDR3 is TGTGCCAGCAGCTTGGCTGGGGGGAGGTCCTACGAGCAGTACTTC. The encoded protein is CASSLAGGRSYEQYF.

The V gene is TRBV15, the J gene TRBJ1-5; D uncertain. V was clipped by 0 bases and J by 7 bases, with 13 bases between them. Looked up from germline, CDR1 is LNHNV and CDR2 is YYDKDF (reference sequence). CDR3 length: 15 residues. The CDR3 bases are TGTGCCACCAGCAGAGAACTGGGCATAGACCAGCCCCAGCATTTT. It encodes CATSRELGIDQPQHF.